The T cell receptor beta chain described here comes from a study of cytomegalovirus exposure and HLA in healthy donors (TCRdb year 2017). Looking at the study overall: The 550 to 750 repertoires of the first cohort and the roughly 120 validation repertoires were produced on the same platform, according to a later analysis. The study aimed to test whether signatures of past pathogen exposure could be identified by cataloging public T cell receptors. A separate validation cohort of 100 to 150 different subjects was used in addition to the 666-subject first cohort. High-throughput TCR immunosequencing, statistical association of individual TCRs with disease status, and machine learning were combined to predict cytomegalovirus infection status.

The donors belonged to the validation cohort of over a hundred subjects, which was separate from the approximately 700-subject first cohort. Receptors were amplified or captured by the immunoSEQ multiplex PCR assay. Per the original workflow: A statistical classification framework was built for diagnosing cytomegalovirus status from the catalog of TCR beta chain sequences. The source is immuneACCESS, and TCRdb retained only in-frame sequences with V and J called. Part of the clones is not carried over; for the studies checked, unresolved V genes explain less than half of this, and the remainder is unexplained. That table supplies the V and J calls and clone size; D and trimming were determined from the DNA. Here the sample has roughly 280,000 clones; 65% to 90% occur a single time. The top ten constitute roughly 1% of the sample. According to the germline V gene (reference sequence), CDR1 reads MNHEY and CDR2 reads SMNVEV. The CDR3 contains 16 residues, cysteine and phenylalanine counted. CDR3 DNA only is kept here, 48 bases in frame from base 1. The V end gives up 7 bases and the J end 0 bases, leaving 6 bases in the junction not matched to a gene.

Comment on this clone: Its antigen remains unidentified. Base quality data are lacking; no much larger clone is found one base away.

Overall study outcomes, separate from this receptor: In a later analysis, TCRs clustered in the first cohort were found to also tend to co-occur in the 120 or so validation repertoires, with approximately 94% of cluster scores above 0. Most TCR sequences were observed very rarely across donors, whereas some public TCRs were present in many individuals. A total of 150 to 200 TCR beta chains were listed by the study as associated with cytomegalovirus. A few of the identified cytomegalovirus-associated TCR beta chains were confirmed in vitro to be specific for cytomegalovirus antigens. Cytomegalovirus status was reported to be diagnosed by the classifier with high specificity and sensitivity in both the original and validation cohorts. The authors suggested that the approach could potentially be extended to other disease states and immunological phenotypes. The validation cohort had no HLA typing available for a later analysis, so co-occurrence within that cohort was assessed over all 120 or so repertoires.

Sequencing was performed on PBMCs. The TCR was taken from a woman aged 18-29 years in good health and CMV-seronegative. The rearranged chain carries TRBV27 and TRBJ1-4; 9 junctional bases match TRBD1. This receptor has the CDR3 CASKTGGWTTNEKLFF. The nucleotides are TGTGCCAGCAAAACAGGGGGCTGGACAACTAATGAAAAACTGTTTTTT.